The clone carrying this T cell receptor beta chain was observed at least ten times. Antigen specificity is unknown. TCRdb re-called the PCR reads through MiXCR, storing one row per CDR3 protein. The sample has about 10,000 distinct CDR3 sequences, around 23% seen once. This specimen comes from a study of molecular identifiers for immune sequencing clone quantification. Across the study: Four portions were sequenced after RNA from around 20,000 or 100,000 naive CD8 cells was split five ways in replicates.

Study results and caveats: The share of molecules held by clones above 20 RNA copies was over 97% in effector cells and under 1% in naive cells.

This CDR3 spans 15 amino acids. The V gene lost 5 bases and the J gene lost 0 bases, with 12 bases spanning the gap. Germline CDR1 is SGHTS and CDR2 is YDEGEE. This clonotype was sampled from a human donor in good health. Some libraries in this study had Jurkat cell RNA spiked in. Sequencing was done on a sample of naive CD8+ T cells from blood, with Jurkat cell RNA spiked in. Subset of the sample: FACS-sorted CD8+CD4-CCR7+CD45RA+ naive T cells. This chain links TRBV5-8 with TRBJ2-1; weak D call: TRBD1 (6 bases). This chain's CDR3 is CASRSQGSSYNEQFF. CDR3 coding DNA: TGTGCCAGCAGGTCACAGGGAAGCTCCTACAATGAGCAGTTCTTC.